Following are 25 T cell receptor beta chains from one sample sequenced in a study of blood T cell repertoires in COVID-19 (dated by TCRdb to the early 2020s). Library preparation used the immunoSEQ multiplex PCR assay. TCRdb stores this immuneACCESS table with in-frame sequences only. Part of the clones is absent; in the studies checked, under half of the shortfall reflects unresolved V genes, and no reason is known for the rest. Here the sample has 300,000 to 400,000 clones; around 86% occur a single time. Together, the top ten hold roughly 6% of the sample. The sample consisted of peripheral blood. Receptor source: a woman aged 45 to 65 with COVID-19, enrolled during active disease.

This chain joins TRBV13 and TRBJ2-7, with TRBD2 matching over 8 bases. CDR1 is PRHDT and CDR2 is FYEKMQ in the germline V gene (reference sequence). The V gene end was trimmed by 2 bases and the J gene end by 2 bases; junction bases not matched to a gene: 2. CDR3 length equals 14 residues. CDR3 loop: CASSLQLAAYEQYF. In DNA form, the CDR3 reads TGTGCCAGCAGCTTACAACTAGCGGCCTACGAGCAGTACTTC.

This rearrangement joins TRBV19 to TRBJ1-1, with 7 nucleotides matching TRBD1. Germline V gives CDR1 LNHDA, CDR2 SQIVND (reference sequence). J was trimmed by 6 bases and V by 3 bases; bases with no gene match: 19. The length of the CDR3 is 18 residues. The CDR3 DNA follows: TGTGCCAGTAGTATGGAGGCGACAGGGCTTCGTGGTGCGGCTGAAGCTTTCTTT. It yields the protein CASSMEATGLRGAAEAFF.

The chain combines TRBV5-4 with TRBJ2-5, with D possibly being TRBD2 (5 bases). This CDR3 is 16 amino acids long. Germline V CDR1 and CDR2: SGHNT, YYREEE (reference sequence). With 4 bases removed from V and 1 base from J, the gap between germline ends came to 17 bases. The CDR3 DNA follows: TGTGCCAGCAGCCGCAAGGTGCGGCTAGCCCAAGAGACCCAGTACTTC. Amino acids: CASSRKVRLAQETQYF.

This chain uses TRBV18 with TRBJ2-5; 9 nucleotides agree with TRBD1. CDR1 and CDR2 (germline): KGHSH, LQKENI. This CDR3 is 17 amino acids long. V was clipped by 3 bases and J by 3 bases; unmatched bases: 11. CDR3 amino acids: CASSPRQGGSLKETQYF. DNA for the CDR3: TGTGCCAGCTCACCCCGACAGGGGGGTTCTCTTAAAGAGACCCAGTACTTC.

The chain recombines TRBV4-1 with TRBJ2-7; D perhaps matches TRBD2 (5 bases). There are 16 residues in the CDR3. Germline V lookup: CDR1 MGHRA, CDR2 YSYEKL. V was cut by 4 bases and J by 0 bases, with 16 bases left in between. CDR3 sequence: CASSPTLGGSSYEQYF. CDR3 in DNA: TGCGCCAGCAGCCCCACCCTCGGAGGTAGCTCCTACGAGCAGTACTTC.

This clone was observed once. This rearrangement joins TRBV18 to TRBJ1-3, with D tentatively TRBD1 (6 bases). Trimming took 3 bases from V and 6 from J, leaving 18 bases between them. This CDR3 is built from 16 residues. Per germline, CDR1 KGHSH and CDR2 LQKENI. The CDR3 coding sequence is TGTGCCAGCTCACCCCCGAGGGGGGGGCGAGAAAACACCATATATTTT. Encoded protein: CASSPPRGGRENTIYF.

This chain links TRBV18 with TRBJ2-7; D is perhaps TRBD2 (6 bases). In germline, CDR1 is KGHSH, CDR2 LQKENI. Trimming stripped 2 bases from V and 11 bases from J, with 13 bases between. The CDR3 covers 12 residues. The CDR3 DNA is TGTGCCAGCTCACCAGACGGGAGCGTGGAGTACTTC. This encodes CASSPDGSVEYF.

CDR3 DNA sequence: TGTGCCAGCAGCTCGGAGGGCAAGCAGTTCTTC. Protein: CASSSEGKQFF. The chain has TRBV11-3 and TRBJ2-1; a weak D match, TRBD2 (6 bases). Germline V gives CDR1 SGHNT, CDR2 YENEEA. This CDR3 is built from 11 residues. V was clipped by 4 bases and J by 11 bases, with 9 bases between them.

The rearrangement joins TRBV5-6 to TRBJ2-5; 7 bases line up with TRBD1. The V gene end was trimmed by 4 bases and the J gene end by 7 bases; junction bases not matched to a gene: 10. The germline V gene has CDR1 SGHDT and CDR2 YYEEEE. This CDR3 has 14 amino acids. CDR3 residues: CASSRTGPLRTQYF. DNA of the CDR3: TGTGCCAGCAGCCGGACAGGACCCCTTCGGACCCAGTACTTC.

The chain employs TRBV30 and TRBJ1-1; 7 positions match TRBD1. The ends lost 8 bases at V and 8 bases at J; junction bases unmatched: 8. Germline assignment: CDR1 GTSNPN and CDR2 SVGIG (reference sequence). The CDR3 has 11 residues. The CDR3 region has the DNA TGTGCCGGGCAGGGGGACCGCGAAGCTTTCTTT. Its protein product is CAGQGDREAFF.

The J gene is TRBJ2-3, the V gene TRBV7-2; TRBD2 agrees at 9 bases. CDR3 length equals 15 residues. Germline CDR1 SGHTA, CDR2 FQGNSA. Losses at the gene ends were 2 bases for V and 2 bases for J; bases not matched to a gene: 2. The CDR3 protein is CASSLRLAVTDTQYF. DNA for the CDR3: TGTGCCAGCAGCTTAAGACTAGCGGTCACAGATACGCAGTATTTT.

This clone was seen a handful of times. V is TRBV3-1 (or the pseudogene TRBV3-2) and J is TRBJ1-5; TRBD1 matches 11 bases. With V trimmed by 4 bases and J by 10 bases, 9 bases remained unmatched. This CDR3 contains 15 residues. The germline V gene encodes CDR1 LGHDT and CDR2 YNNKEL (reference sequence). In nucleotides, the CDR3 is TGTGCCAGCAGCCCCCTGGGACAGGGGGGATCACCCCAGCATTTT. It encodes CASSPLGQGGSPQHF.

CDR3 coding DNA: TGTGCCAGCACCTCTTTTGAGCGGGAGGGGAATGAGCAGTTCTTC. Residues: CASTSFEREGNEQFF. The chain links TRBV11-3 to TRBJ2-1; 10 positions agree with TRBD2. V trimming: 7 bases; J trimming: 7 bases; junction bases outside the gene matches: 10. This CDR3 is built from 15 residues. Germline CDR1 reads SGHNT; CDR2 reads YENEEA.

CDR3 amino acids: CASSQRTSGEVLEQYF. The CDR3 DNA sequence: TGTGCCAGCAGTCAGAGGACTAGCGGGGAAGTTTTGGAGCAGTACTTC. The V gene is TRBV27, the J gene TRBJ2-7; 12 bases fit TRBD2. The V segment lost 5 bases and the J segment 7 bases; nucleotides outside the gene matches: 12. The CDR3 is made up of 16 amino acids. Germline V gene data show CDR1 as MNHEY and CDR2 as SMNVEV (reference sequence).

The rearrangement joins TRBV6-5 to TRBJ1-4; D may be TRBD1 (6 bases). The CDR3 length is 14 residues. Germline CDR1 reads MNHEY; CDR2 reads SVGAGI. With 9 bases removed from V and 10 bases from J, the gap between germline ends came to 21 bases. The CDR3 here is CASLWGGQPRKLFF. In nucleotides, the CDR3 is TGTGCCAGTTTATGGGGGGGACAACCGAGAAAACTGTTTTTT.

The CDR3 loop is CASSPRWGTSGSSYEQYF. In DNA, the CDR3 is TGTGCCAGCAGCCCCCGCTGGGGGACTAGCGGGAGCTCCTACGAGCAGTACTTC. The rearrangement uses TRBV11-2 and TRBJ2-7; 14 nucleotides align to TRBD2. This CDR3 contains 18 residues. Trimming removed 5 bases from V and 0 bases from J; junction bases left unmatched: 9. The germline CDR1 and CDR2 sequences are SGHAT and FQNNGV.

The rearrangement joins TRBV14 to TRBJ2-2, with TRBD2 identical over 13 bases. This CDR3 is 17 amino acids long. The V segment lost 6 bases and the J segment 7 bases; nucleotides outside the gene matches: 11. Germline CDR1 SGHDN, CDR2 FVKESK. In nucleotides, the CDR3 is TGTGCCAGCAGTCGGACTAGCGGGAGTCGGGCAATCGGGGAGCTGTTTTTT. Amino acid sequence: CASSRTSGSRAIGELFF.

A note on this clone: Distinct nucleotide sequences in the sample also encode this CDR3. This chain joins TRBV18 and TRBJ1-5, with D maybe TRBD1 (6 bases). This CDR3 contains 14 residues. With 3 bases removed from V and 1 base from J, the gap between germline ends came to 7 bases. Looked up from germline, CDR1 is KGHSH and CDR2 is LQKENI. CDR3: CASSPQGSNQPQHF. CDR3 nucleotides: TGTGCCAGCTCACCGCAGGGGAGCAATCAGCCCCAGCATTTT. The full variable domain, its missing parts supplied by reference TRBV18 and TRBJ1-5, is NAGVMQNPRHLVRRRGQEARLRCSPMKGHSHVYWYRQLPEEGLKFMVYLQKENIIDESGMPKERFSAEFPKEGPSILRIQQVVRGDSAAYFCASSPQGSNQPQHFGDGTRLSIL.

The chain is built from TRBV6-5 and TRBJ2-7; weak D call: TRBD2 (7 bases). Germline lookup yields CDR1 MNHEY and CDR2 SVGAGI. CDR3 length: 14 amino acids. V lost 6 bases, J lost 9 bases, and 21 bases lay in between. CDR3 protein: CASRGGGTAIRQYF. The CDR3, as DNA: TGTGCCAGCAGGGGAGGGGGGACGGCTATACGGCAGTACTTC.

V is TRBV24-1 and J is TRBJ1-1; 8 bases align to TRBD1. The CDR3 contains 18 residues. Trimming cost V 1 base and J 0 bases; bases outside gene matches: 9. Germline CDR1 is KGHDR and CDR2 is SFDVKD. CDR3 region: CATSDLHLTGEVNTEAFF. CDR3 in DNA: TGTGCCACCAGTGATTTACATCTGACAGGGGAAGTGAACACTGAAGCTTTCTTT.

CDR3 DNA sequence: TGTGCCAGCACCGAGGGTCCAGGGGATCAGCCCCAGCATTTT. It encodes CASTEGPGDQPQHF. This chain links TRBV6-5 with TRBJ1-5, with TRBD1 as a possible D gene (6 bases). CDR1 and CDR2 from the germline V gene are MNHEY and SVGAGI. Trimming shortened V by 7 bases and J by 5 bases, and 15 bases separated the two germline ends. The CDR3 contains 14 residues.

This chain links TRBV6-5 with TRBJ1-3; the match to TRBD1 covers 9 bases. This CDR3 is built from 15 residues. The V gene's germline CDR1 is MNHEY and CDR2 SVGAGI. Trimming at V came to 6 bases and at J to 9 bases, leaving 12 bases not matched to a gene. The CDR3 sequence is CASRAGPGQGGTIYF. The CDR3 region has the DNA TGTGCCAGCAGGGCCGGACCGGGACAGGGTGGCACCATATATTTT.

This chain joins TRBV7-9 and TRBJ1-2, with D possibly matching TRBD1 (5 bases). From germline, CDR1 is SEHNR and CDR2 FQNEAQ (reference sequence). This CDR3 spans 16 amino acids. Trimming shortened V by 5 bases and J by 4 bases, and 20 bases separated the two germline ends. As DNA, the CDR3 is TGTGCCAGCAGCACCACATCAGGGTCTCATACCTATGGCTACACCTTC. Protein: CASSTTSGSHTYGYTF.

The chain links TRBV7-3 to TRBJ2-1; 8 bases are shared with TRBD2. In germline, CDR1 is SGHTA, CDR2 FQGTGA. The CDR3 totals 15 residues. Unmatched junction bases numbered 3, after V lost 5 bases and J lost 0 bases. The CDR3 is CASSVSGVSYNEQFF. The CDR3, as DNA: TGTGCCAGCAGCGTTAGCGGGGTCTCCTACAATGAGCAGTTCTTC.

This clone was recorded at least ten times. The V gene is TRBV7-2, the J gene TRBJ2-5; the D is unclear. V was pared by 5 bases and J by 1 base, with 8 bases between. The V gene's germline CDR1 is SGHTA and CDR2 FQGNSA. The CDR3 sequence is 13 residues long. The CDR3 sequence is CASSTRIQETQYF. The CDR3 DNA sequence: TGTGCCAGCAGCACTCGAATCCAAGAGACCCAGTACTTC. The full variable domain, its missing parts supplied by reference TRBV7-2 and TRBJ2-5, is GAGVSQSPSNKVTEKGKDVELRCDPISGHTALYWYRQSLGQGLEFLIYFQGNSAPDKSGLPSDRFSAERTGGSVSTLTIQRTQQEDSAVYLCASSTRIQETQYFGPGTRLLVL.